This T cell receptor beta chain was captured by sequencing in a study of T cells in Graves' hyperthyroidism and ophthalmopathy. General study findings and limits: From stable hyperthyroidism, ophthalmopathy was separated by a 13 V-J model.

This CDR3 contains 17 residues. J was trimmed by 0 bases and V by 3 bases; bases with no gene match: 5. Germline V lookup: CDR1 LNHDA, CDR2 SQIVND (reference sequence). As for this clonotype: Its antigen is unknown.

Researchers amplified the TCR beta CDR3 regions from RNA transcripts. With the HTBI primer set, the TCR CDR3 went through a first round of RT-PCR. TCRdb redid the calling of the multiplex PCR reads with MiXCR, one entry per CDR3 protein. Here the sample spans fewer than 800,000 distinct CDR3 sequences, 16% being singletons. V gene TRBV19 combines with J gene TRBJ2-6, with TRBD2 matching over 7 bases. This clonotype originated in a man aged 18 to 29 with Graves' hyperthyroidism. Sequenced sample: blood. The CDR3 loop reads CASSIPGLRSGANVLTF. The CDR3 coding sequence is TGTGCCAGTAGTATCCCGGGACTACGCTCTGGGGCCAACGTCCTGACTTTC. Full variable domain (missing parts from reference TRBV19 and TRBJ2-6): DGGITQSPKYLFRKEGQNVTLSCEQNLNHDAMYWYRQDPGQGLRLIYYSQIVNDFQKGDIAEGYSVSREKKESFPLTVTSAQKNPTAFYLCASSIPGLRSGANVLTFGAGSRLTVL.